One and the same sample provided the 16 T cell receptor beta chains below, sequenced in a study of shared clonotypes between healthy human individuals. Only in-frame clones appear in the TCRdb table, and some are missing; sequencing was by immunoSEQ multiplex PCR. Of about 1 million clones listed, more than 60% are singletons. The sample was memory CD4+ T cells sorted from blood. Sample subset: CD45RA-negative fraction. The receptors here all came from a man aged 18 to 35 in good health.

In the case of this clone: Other DNA sequences within the sample encode an identical CDR3. CDR3 in amino acids: CASSPLGTSGNEQYF. The CDR3 coding sequence is TGTGCCAGCTCACCATTAGGGACTAGCGGGAACGAGCAGTACTTC. The chain joins TRBV18 to TRBJ2-7; 13 bases are shared with TRBD2. The CDR3 loop spans 15 amino acids. The junction had 3 bases not matched to a gene; V was cut back by 2 bases and J by 5 bases. Germline CDR1 KGHSH, CDR2 LQKENI.

This chain connects TRBV2 to TRBJ2-5; D remains ambiguous. Germline V gene sequence: CDR1 SNHLY, CDR2 FYNNEI. Trimming took 3 bases from V and 4 from J, leaving 12 bases between them. The CDR3 consists of 14 residues. The CDR3 reads CASSDLGRVETQYF. CDR3 DNA: TGTGCCAGCAGTGACCTAGGACGGGTAGAGACCCAGTACTTC.

A few counts support this clone. Sequence at one end of the junction differs from germline and may be a read error. The chain carries TRBV7-7 and TRBJ1-3; D unclear. The V gene's germline CDR1 is SSHAT and CDR2 FNYEAQ (reference sequence). This CDR3 has 13 amino acids. CDR3 DNA sequence: TGTGCTAGCAGCTTAGCGGACGGAAACACCATATATTTT. This codes for CASSLADGNTIYF.

The genes are TRBV28 and TRBJ2-3; TRBD2 aligns across 10 bases. Germline-derived CDR1 and CDR2 are MDHEN and SYDVKM. This CDR3 region has 16 residues. Trimming at V came to 10 bases and at J to 4 bases, leaving 14 bases not matched to a gene. This CDR3 reads CAIERGGRGYADTQYF. DNA for the CDR3: TGTGCCATCGAGCGGGGGGGCCGGGGGTACGCAGATACGCAGTATTTT.

This chain joins TRBV5-6 and TRBJ2-7; TRBD1 aligns across 9 bases. Germline V lookup: CDR1 SGHDT, CDR2 YYEEEE. CDR3 length: 16 residues. The V gene end was trimmed by 2 bases and the J gene end by 0 bases; junction bases not matched to a gene: 6. The CDR3 sequence: CASSFPDRGVSYEQYF. The DNA of the CDR3 is TGTGCCAGCAGCTTCCCCGACAGGGGGGTCTCCTACGAGCAGTACTTC.

In DNA, the CDR3 is TGTGCCAGCAGAACCCCCCTCGAGCAGTACTTC. It encodes CASRTPLEQYF. This rearrangement joins TRBV6-5 to TRBJ2-5, with D unresolved. The J call may not be correct, given that the DNA end is closer to TRBJ2-7. The CDR3 loop spans 11 amino acids. Germline V gene lookup returns CDR1 MNHEY and CDR2 SVGAGI.

This clone was detected once. Other DNA sequences of this sample code for an identical CDR3. This chain connects TRBV5-1 to TRBJ2-7; tentative D call: TRBD1 (5 bases). With 5 bases removed from V and 1 base from J, the gap between germline ends came to 13 bases. Germline CDR1 and CDR2: SGHRS and YFSETQ. The CDR3 length is 14 residues. The CDR3 DNA reads TGCGCCAGCAGTCTGGGGCAATCATCCTACGAGCAGTACTTC. Its protein is CASSLGQSSYEQYF.

The chain joins TRBV20-1 to TRBJ1-2, with no clear D. V shed 3 bases and J shed 7 bases, with 6 bases lying between them. Germline V gene sequence: CDR1 DFQATT, CDR2 SNEGSKA (reference sequence). The CDR3 is 10 residues long. The CDR3 DNA follows: TGCAGTGCTAGCCTCGCTGGCTACACCTTC. It is translated as CSASLAGYTF.

The V and J genes are TRBV19 and TRBJ2-7; D could derive from TRBD1 or TRBD2 (5 bases each). This CDR3 region has 15 residues. Trimming pared 5 bases from V and 0 bases from J, leaving 14 bases between. Germline loops: CDR1 LNHDA, CDR2 SQIVND (reference sequence). The CDR3, as DNA: TGTGCCAGTAGTTCCCTCGGGACCGTCTCCTACGAGCAGTACTTC. It translates to CASSSLGTVSYEQYF.

The rearrangement joins TRBV5-4 to TRBJ1-6; a weak D match, TRBD1 (6 bases). Germline CDR1 and CDR2: SGHNT and YYREEE (reference sequence). The CDR3 is 16 residues long. The V and J ends lost 1 base and 8 bases respectively, with 16 bases between them. The CDR3 region is CASSLTGARSHSPLHF. For the CDR3, the DNA is TGTGCCAGCAGCTTGACGGGGGCGCGATCGCATTCACCCCTCCACTTT.

This clone was counted a single time. The chain couples TRBV13 to TRBJ2-1; possible D gene TRBD2, 6 bases. In germline, CDR1 is PRHDT, CDR2 FYEKMQ (reference sequence). This CDR3 spans 14 amino acids. V was shortened by 5 bases and J by 8 bases, with 16 bases between the two germline ends. CDR3 coding DNA: TGTGCCAGCAGCCAGTGGGCAGGCGGGGATGAGCAGTTCTTC. As protein: CASSQWAGGDEQFF.

This rearrangement joins TRBV5-6 to TRBJ2-7, with D possibly being TRBD1 (5 bases). CDR1 is SGHDT and CDR2 is YYEEEE in the germline V gene. The CDR3 is 14 residues long. Trimming stripped 4 bases from V and 4 bases from J, with 15 bases between. CDR3 in amino acids: CASSRGYQGYEQYF. The CDR3 bases are TGTGCCAGCAGCCGTGGGTACCAGGGTTACGAGCAGTACTTC.

The J gene is TRBJ2-3, the V gene TRBV7-9; D perhaps matches TRBD1 (6 bases). Germline CDR1 and CDR2: SEHNR and FQNEAQ (reference sequence). The CDR3 spans 15 residues. Trimming shortened V by 5 bases and J by 3 bases, and 15 bases separated the two germline ends. The CDR3 here is CASSPVGGPTDTQYF. CDR3 nucleotide sequence: TGTGCCAGCAGCCCAGTTGGGGGCCCTACAGATACGCAGTATTTT.

This clone was detected once. V and J are TRBV5-1 and TRBJ2-3, with unresolved D. The germline gives CDR1 SGHRS, CDR2 YFSETQ. The ends were cut back, 5 bases at V and 7 bases at J, with 11 bases in the middle. The CDR3 consists of 12 residues. CDR3 sequence reads: CASSAETNTQYF. The CDR3 DNA reads as TGCGCCAGCAGTGCCGAGACGAATACGCAGTATTTT.

This clone occurred a few times. The chain couples TRBV2 to TRBJ1-1; D may be TRBD1 (5 bases). This CDR3 has 14 amino acids. With 1 base removed from V and 0 bases from J, the gap between germline ends came to 6 bases. Germline V gene sequence: CDR1 SNHLY, CDR2 FYNNEI. The CDR3 DNA follows: TGTGCCAGCAGTGAAGGGGGGATGAACACTGAAGCTTTCTTT. Amino acids: CASSEGGMNTEAFF.

The chain links TRBV7-3 to TRBJ2-7; no reliable D call. Trimming stripped 5 bases from V and 6 bases from J, with 17 bases between. The CDR3 runs to 14 residues. Germline values: CDR1 SGHTA, CDR2 FQGTGA. The CDR3 DNA reads TGTGCCAGCAGCCAAGGTGAATTTCCCGGCGAGCAGTACTTC. This codes for CASSQGEFPGEQYF.